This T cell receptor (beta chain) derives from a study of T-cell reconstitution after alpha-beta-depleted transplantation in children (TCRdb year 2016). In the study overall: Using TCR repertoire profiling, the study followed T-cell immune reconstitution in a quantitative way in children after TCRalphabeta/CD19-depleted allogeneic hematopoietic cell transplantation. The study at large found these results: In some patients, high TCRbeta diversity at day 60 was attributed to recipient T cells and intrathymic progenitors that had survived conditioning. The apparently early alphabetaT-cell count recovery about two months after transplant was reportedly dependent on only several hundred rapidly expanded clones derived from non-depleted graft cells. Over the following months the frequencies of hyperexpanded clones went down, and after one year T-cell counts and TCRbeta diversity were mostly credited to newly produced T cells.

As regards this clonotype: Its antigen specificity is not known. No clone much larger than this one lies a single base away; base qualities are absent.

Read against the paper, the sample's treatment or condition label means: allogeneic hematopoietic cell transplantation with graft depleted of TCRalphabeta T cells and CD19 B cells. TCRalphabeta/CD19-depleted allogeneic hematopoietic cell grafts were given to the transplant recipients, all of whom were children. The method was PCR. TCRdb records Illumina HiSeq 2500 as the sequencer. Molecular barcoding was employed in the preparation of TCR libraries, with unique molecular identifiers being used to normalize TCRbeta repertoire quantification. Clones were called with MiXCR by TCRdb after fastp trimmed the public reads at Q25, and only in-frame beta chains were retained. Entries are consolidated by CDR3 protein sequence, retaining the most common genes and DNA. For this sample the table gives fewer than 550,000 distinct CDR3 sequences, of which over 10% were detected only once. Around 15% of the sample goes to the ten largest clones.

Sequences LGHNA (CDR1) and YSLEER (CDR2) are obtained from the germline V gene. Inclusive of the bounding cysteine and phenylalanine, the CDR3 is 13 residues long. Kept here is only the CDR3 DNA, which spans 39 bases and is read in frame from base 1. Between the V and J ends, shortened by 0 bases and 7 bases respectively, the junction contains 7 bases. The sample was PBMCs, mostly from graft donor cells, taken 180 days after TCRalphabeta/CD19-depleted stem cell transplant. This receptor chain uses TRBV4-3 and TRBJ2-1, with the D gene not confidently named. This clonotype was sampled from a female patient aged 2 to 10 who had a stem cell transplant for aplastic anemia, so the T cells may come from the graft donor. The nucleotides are TGCGCCAGCAGCCAAGACAGGAAGAATGAGCAGTTCTTC. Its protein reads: CASSQDRKNEQFF.